The clone carrying this T cell receptor (beta chain) came up once. The sample originates from a study of cytomegalovirus exposure and HLA in healthy donors. The study ran its PCR with 60 Vbeta and 13 Jbeta primers. Here immunoSEQ multiplex PCR was the method, and the copy in TCRdb shows in-frame clones only, minus some. This table holds 200,000 or so clones, around 86% found once. Germline V gives CDR1 MGHRA, CDR2 YSYEKL. The CDR3 is 16 amino acids. Trimming cost V 6 bases and J 2 bases; bases outside gene matches: 10. Input material: PBMCs. The origin of this receptor is a man aged 25 to 40 in good health and CMV-seronegative. V is TRBV4-1 and J is TRBJ2-7, with 10 bases identical to TRBD1. The CDR3 region is CASSLSWTGGTYEQYF. DNA for the CDR3: TGCGCCAGCAGTCTCTCCTGGACAGGGGGAACCTACGAGCAGTACTTC.